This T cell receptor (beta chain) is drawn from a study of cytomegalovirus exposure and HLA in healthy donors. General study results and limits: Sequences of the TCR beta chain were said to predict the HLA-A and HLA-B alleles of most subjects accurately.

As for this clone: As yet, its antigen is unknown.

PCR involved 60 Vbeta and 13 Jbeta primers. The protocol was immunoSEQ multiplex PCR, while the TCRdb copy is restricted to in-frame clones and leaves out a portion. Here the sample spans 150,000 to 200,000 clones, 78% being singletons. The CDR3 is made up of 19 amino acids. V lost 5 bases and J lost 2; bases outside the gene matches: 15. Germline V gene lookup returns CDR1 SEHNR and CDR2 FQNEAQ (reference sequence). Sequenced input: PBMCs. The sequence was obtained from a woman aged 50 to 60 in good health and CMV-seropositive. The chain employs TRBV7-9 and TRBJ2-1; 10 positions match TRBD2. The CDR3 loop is CASSNILAGPGKTYNEQFF. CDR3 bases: TGTGCCAGCAGCAACATACTAGCGGGGCCGGGAAAGACCTACAATGAGCAGTTCTTC.